The next 2 T cell receptor beta chains were all read from a single sample in a study of beta chain features in type 1 diabetes. What was sequenced were expressed TCRB transcripts, since all of the isolated RNA had been reverse transcribed. TCRdb keeps only in-frame clones here, not all; method: immunoSEQ multiplex PCR. The top ten clones hold under 0.02% of a sample with approximately 330,000 clones, 8% to 13% of them seen once. Specimen: naive CD4+ T cells from blood. Receptor source: a woman in her twenties or thirties in good health.

V and J are TRBV10-3 and TRBJ2-7; 9 bases agree with TRBD2. The CDR3 length is 14 residues. The germline gives CDR1 ENHRY, CDR2 SYGVKD. Trimming at V came to 10 bases and at J to 0 bases, leaving 7 bases not matched to a gene. The CDR3 DNA is TGTGCCACTGGAGCGGGAGGCCGCTCCTACGAGCAGTACTTC. It specifies CATGAGGRSYEQYF.

This clone occurred a few times. The chain couples TRBV27 to TRBJ2-7; possible D gene TRBD2, 7 bases. This CDR3 has 13 residues. CDR1 MNHEY and CDR2 SMNVEV come from the germline V gene (reference sequence). Deletions cut 6 bases from V and 3 bases from J, with 12 bases between. CDR3 in amino acids: CASSRGLIYEQYF. DNA of the CDR3: TGTGCCAGCAGCAGGGGACTAATCTACGAGCAGTACTTC.